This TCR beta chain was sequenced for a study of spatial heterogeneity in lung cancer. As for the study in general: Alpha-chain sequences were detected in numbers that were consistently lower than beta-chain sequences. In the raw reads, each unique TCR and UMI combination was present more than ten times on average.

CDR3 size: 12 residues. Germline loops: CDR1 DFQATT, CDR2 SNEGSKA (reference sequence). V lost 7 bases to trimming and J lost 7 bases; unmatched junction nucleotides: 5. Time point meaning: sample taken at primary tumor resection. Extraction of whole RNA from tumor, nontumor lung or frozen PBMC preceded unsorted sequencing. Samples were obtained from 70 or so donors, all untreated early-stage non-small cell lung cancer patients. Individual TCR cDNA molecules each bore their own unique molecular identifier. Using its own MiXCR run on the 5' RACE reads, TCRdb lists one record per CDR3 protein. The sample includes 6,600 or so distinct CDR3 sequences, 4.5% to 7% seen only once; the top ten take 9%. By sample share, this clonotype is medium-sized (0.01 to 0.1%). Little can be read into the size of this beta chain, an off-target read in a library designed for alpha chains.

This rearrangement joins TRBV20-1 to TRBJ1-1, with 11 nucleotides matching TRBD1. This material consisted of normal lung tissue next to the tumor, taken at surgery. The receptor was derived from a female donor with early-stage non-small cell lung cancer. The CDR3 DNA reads TGCAGTGGGGGGACAGGGGGAAATGAAGCTTTCTTT. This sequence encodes CSGGTGGNEAFF.